This T cell receptor beta chain came from a study of beta chain features in type 1 diabetes. Study results and caveats: Moderate but significant shortening of TCRB CDR3s was recorded in all four CD4+ subsets from Type 1 diabetes patients. A cDNA-based sequencing approach could over-represent cells with high TCR expression.

Sorting gave populations that all exceeded 98% purity. This clone was counted only a few times. Its antigen is currently unknown. The germline V gene has CDR1 SGHRS and CDR2 YFSETQ. This CDR3 region has 16 residues. Trimming removed 3 bases from V and 1 base from J; junction bases left unmatched: 5. Sequencing targeted expressed TCRB transcripts, as all isolated RNA had been reverse transcribed. Some clones are missing from TCRdb's copy, which holds only in-frame ones; the method was immunoSEQ multiplex PCR. The sample shows some 350,000 clones, roughly 9.8% of them seen only once. The sample comprised central memory CD4+ T cells from blood. The source is a man under 40 with type 1 diabetes. V is TRBV5-1 and J is TRBJ2-4; 9 bases are shared with TRBD1. The CDR3 region is CASSSFDRGAKNIQYF. The CDR3 DNA follows: TGCGCCAGCAGCTCCTTCGACAGGGGGGCCAAAAACATTCAGTACTTC.